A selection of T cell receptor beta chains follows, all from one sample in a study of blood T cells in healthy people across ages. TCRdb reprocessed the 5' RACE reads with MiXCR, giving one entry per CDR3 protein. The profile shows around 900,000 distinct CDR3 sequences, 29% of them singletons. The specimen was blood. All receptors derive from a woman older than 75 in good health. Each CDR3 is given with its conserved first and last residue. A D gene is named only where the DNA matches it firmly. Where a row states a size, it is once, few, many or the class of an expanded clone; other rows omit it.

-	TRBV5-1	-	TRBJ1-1	TGCGCCAGCAGCTTGCCCACGGAGGGGCCCTCCTCTAGAGATACTGAAGCTTTCTTT	CASSLPTEGPSSRDTEAFF
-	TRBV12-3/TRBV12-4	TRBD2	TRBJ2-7	TGTGCCAGCAGTTTACGAGCGGGGGAGGGGAATGAGCAGTACTTC	CASSLRAGEGNEQYF
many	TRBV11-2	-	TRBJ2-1	TGTGCCAGCAGCTTAGTGGCAGTCTCCCGGTGGAATGAGCAGTTCTTC	CASSLVAVSRWNEQFF
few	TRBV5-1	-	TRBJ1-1	TGCGCCAGCACCCTGGGGGGCGCCATGAACACTGAAGCTTTCTTT	CASTLGGAMNTEAFF
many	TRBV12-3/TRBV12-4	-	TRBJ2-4	TGTGCCACGGGGAGAACCGCCGACATTCAGTACTTC	CATGRTADIQYF
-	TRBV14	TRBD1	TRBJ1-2	TGTGCCAGCAGCCAAGGGGCCAGGGGGCGTACGACGAGCGCTTGGGGCTACACCTTC	CASSQGARGRTTSAWGYTF
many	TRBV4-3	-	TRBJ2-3	TGCGCCAGCAGCCAAGAAGGGGGCGGGGTGAGTACGCAGTATTTT	CASSQEGGGVSTQYF
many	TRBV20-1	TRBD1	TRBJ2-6	TGCAGTGCCGCCGACAGGGCTGGGGCCAACGTCCTGACTTTC	CSAADRAGANVLTF
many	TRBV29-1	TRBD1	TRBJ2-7	TGCAGCGTTGAGAGGGACAGGGCTGGCGAGCAGTACTTC	CSVERDRAGEQYF
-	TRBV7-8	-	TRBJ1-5	TGTGCCATTTCCCCTGGTTTGGGGGGTAGCAATCAGCCCCAGCATTTT	CAISPGLGGSNQPQHF
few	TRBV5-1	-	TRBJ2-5	TGCGCCAGCAGCTTGGAGGCTAGCAGACCCCGAGAGACCCAGTACTTC	CASSLEASRPRETQYF
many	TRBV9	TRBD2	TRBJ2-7	TGTGCCAGCAGCGGTAGCGGGGATAGCTCCTACGAGCAGTACTTC	CASSGSGDSSYEQYF